This TCR beta chain was documented in a study of blood T cell repertoires in COVID-19. Germline V CDR1 and CDR2: SGHRS, YFSETQ. Trimming shortened V by 2 bases and J by 5 bases, and 8 bases separated the two germline ends. This CDR3 spans 14 amino acids. The repertoire was sequenced with immunoSEQ multiplex PCR; TCRdb's copy has only in-frame clones and lacks some. The sample shows approximately 70,000 clones, around 91% of them seen only once. The clonotype was recovered from a human donor in a cohort sampled during active COVID-19. Specimen: peripheral blood. V is TRBV5-1 and J is TRBJ1-6, with D possibly being TRBD1 (5 bases). The CDR3 sequence: CASSFDSNNSPLHF. In DNA, the CDR3 is TGCGCCAGCAGCTTTGACAGTAATAATTCACCCCTCCACTTT.